One sample yielded the 3 T cell receptor beta chains listed below, sequenced in a study of beta chain features in type 1 diabetes. Findings and caveats of the study: Researchers report that Type 1 diabetes patients had moderately but significantly shorter TCRB CDR3s across all four CD4+ subsets.

Sequencing targeted expressed TCRB transcripts, as all isolated RNA had been reverse transcribed. Sequencing was performed with immunoSEQ multiplex PCR; in TCRdb, only in-frame clones are kept and a portion is missing. Among under 150,000 clones listed, about 18% were seen once. Antigen specificity for these receptors is unknown. The specimen was central memory CD4+ T cells from blood. All receptors come from a man between 18 and 35 years old with type 1 diabetes.

CDR3 bases: TGTGCCAGCAGTGAAGAGGGCTACTATGGCTACACCTTC. It specifies CASSEEGYYGYTF. The chain uses TRBV2 and TRBJ1-2, with D hard to call. The CDR3 sequence is 13 residues long. Trimming took 1 base from V and 3 from J, leaving 6 bases between them. Per the germline V gene, CDR1 is SNHLY and CDR2 is FYNNEI.

This clone was counted only a few times. The V call is TRBV28, the J call TRBJ2-1; 9 positions match TRBD2. Germline CDR1 MDHEN, CDR2 SYDVKM. Trimming took 1 base from V and 8 from J; bases not matched to a gene: 9. This CDR3 has 16 residues. CDR3 loop: CASSLFVAGAKDEQFF. The CDR3 nucleotides are TGTGCCAGCAGTTTATTCGTAGCGGGGGCCAAGGATGAGCAGTTCTTC.

This clone appeared a few times. V is TRBV2 and J is TRBJ2-5; 13 bases are shared with TRBD2. CDR1 is SNHLY and CDR2 is FYNNEI in the germline V gene. Germline trimming cut 5 bases from V and 2 bases from J; bases unmatched to any gene: 2. The CDR3 consists of 15 residues. The CDR3 loop is CASSRLAGGQETQYF. CDR3 DNA: TGTGCCAGCAGTCGACTAGCGGGGGGACAAGAGACCCAGTACTTC.